This TCR beta chain was sequenced in a study of cytomegalovirus exposure and HLA in healthy donors. Study as a whole: It was reported in a later analysis that the 120 validation repertoires used the same platform as the approximately 620 first-cohort repertoires. Study-wide points: First-cohort TCR clusters were later found to tend to co-occur in the 120 or so validation repertoires. In vitro checks showed that a few CMV-associated chains really do target CMV antigens. Investigators reported under 200 TCR beta chains as tied to cytomegalovirus.

This table comes from immunoSEQ multiplex PCR, and its TCRdb copy is limited to in-frame clones, with some not included. The repertoire has 71,000 or so clones, over 85% of them found once; the top ten carry approximately 1.5%. Notes on this clone: Its antigen is unidentified.

CDR1 and CDR2 from the germline V gene are SGHAT and FQNNGV. The CDR3 covers 14 residues. Trimming took 6 bases from V and 2 from J; bases not matched to a gene: 7. The sequenced sample consisted of PBMCs. This chain uses TRBV11-2 with TRBJ2-7, with TRBD1 matching 7 bases. The sequence derives from a man between 18 and 29 years old in good health and CMV-seropositive. CDR3 sequence (DNA): TGTGCCAGCAGACAAGACAGGGACCCCTACGAGCAGTACTTC. This sequence encodes CASRQDRDPYEQYF.